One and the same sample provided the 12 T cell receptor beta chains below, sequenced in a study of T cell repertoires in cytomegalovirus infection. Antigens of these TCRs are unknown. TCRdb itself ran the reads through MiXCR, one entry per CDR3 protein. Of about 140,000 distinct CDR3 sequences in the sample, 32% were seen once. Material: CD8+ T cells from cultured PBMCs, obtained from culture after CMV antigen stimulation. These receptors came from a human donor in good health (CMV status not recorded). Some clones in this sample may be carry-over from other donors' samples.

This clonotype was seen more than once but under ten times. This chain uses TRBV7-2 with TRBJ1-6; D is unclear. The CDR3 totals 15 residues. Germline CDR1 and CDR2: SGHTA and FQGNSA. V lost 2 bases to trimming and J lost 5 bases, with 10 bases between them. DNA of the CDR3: TGTGCCAGCAGCTTATTTGGGCCGGATAATTCACCCCTCCACTTT. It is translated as CASSLFGPDNSPLHF.

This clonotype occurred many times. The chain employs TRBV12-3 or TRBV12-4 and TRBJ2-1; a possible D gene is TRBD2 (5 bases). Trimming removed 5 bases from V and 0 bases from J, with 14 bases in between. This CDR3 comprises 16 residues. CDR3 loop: CASSLQPGGSYNEQFF. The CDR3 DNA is TGTGCCAGCAGTCTCCAACCCGGAGGCTCCTACAATGAGCAGTTCTTC.

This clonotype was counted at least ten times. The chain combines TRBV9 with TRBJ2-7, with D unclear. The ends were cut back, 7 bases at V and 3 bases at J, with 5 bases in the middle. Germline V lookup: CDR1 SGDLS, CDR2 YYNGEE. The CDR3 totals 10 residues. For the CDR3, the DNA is TGTGCCAGCGGCGACTACGAGCAGTACTTC. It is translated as CASGDYEQYF.

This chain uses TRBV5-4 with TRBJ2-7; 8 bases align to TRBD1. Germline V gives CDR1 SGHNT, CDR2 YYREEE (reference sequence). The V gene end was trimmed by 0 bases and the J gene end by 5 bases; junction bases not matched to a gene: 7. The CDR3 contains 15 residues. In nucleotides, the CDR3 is TGTGCCAGCAGCTTGGTGGGGACAGGTCTCCACGAGCAGTACTTC. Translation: CASSLVGTGLHEQYF.

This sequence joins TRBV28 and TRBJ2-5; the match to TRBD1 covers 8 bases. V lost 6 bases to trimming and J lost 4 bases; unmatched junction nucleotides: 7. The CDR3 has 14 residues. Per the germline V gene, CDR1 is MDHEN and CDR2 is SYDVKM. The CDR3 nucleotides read TGTGCCAGCAGGCCGACAGGGGAGGCAGAGACCCAGTACTTC. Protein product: CASRPTGEAETQYF.

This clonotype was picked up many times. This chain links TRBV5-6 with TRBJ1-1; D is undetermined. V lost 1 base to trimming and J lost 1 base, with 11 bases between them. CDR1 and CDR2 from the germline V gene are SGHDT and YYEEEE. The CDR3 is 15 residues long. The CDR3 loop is CASSLLRGRNTEAFF. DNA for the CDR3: TGTGCCAGCAGCTTGTTGAGAGGCAGGAACACTGAAGCTTTCTTT.

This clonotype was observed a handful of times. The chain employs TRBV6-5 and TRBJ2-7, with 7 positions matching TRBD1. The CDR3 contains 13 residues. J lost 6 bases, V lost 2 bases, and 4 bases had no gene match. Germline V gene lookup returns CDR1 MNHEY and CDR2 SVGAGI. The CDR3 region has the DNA TGTGCCAGCAGTTACAGACAGGGCCTCGAGCAGTACTTC. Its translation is CASSYRQGLEQYF.

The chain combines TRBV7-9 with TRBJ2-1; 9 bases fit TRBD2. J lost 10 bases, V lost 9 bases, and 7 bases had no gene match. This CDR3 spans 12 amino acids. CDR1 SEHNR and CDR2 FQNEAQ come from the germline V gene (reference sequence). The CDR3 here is CASRRGGQEQFF. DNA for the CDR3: TGTGCCAGTCGGCGGGGGGGCCAGGAGCAGTTCTTC. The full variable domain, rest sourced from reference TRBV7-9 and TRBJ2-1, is DTGVSQNPRHKITKRGQNVTFRCDPISEHNRLYWYRQTLGQGPEFLTYFQNEAQLEKSRLLSDRFSAERPKGSFSTLEIQRTEQGDSAMYLCASRRGGQEQFFGPGTRLTVL.

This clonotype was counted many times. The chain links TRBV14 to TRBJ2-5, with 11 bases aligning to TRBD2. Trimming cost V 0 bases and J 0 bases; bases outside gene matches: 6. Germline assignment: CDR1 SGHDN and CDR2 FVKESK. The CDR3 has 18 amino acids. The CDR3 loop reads CASSQDTSGGRYQETQYF. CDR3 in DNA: TGTGCCAGCAGCCAAGATACTAGCGGGGGACGGTACCAAGAGACCCAGTACTTC. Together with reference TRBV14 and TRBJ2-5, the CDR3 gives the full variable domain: EAGVTQFPSHSVIEKGQTVTLRCDPISGHDNLYWYRRVMGKEIKFLLHFVKESKQDESGMPNNRFLAERTGGTYSTLKVQPAELEDSGVYFCASSQDTSGGRYQETQYFGPGTRLLVL.

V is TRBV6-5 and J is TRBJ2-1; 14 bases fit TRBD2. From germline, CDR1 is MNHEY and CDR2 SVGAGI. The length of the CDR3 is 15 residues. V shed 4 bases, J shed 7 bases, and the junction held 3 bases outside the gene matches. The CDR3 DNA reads TGTGCCAGCAGTTCGGGACTAGCGGGGGTAAATGAGCAGTTCTTC. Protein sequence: CASSSGLAGVNEQFF.

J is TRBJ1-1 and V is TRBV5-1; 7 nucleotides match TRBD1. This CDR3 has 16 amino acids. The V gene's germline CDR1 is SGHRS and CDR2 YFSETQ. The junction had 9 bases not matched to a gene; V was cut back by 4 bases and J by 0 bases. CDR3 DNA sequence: TGCGCCAGCAGCGGGGTTTCGGGACAGATGAACACTGAAGCTTTCTTT. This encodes CASSGVSGQMNTEAFF.

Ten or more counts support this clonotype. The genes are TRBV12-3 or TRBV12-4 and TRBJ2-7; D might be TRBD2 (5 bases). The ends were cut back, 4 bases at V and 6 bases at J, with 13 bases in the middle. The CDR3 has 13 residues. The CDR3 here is CASSSGSRGEQYF. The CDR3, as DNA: TGTGCCAGCAGTTCGGGGAGCCGGGGCGAGCAGTACTTC.